These 20 T cell receptor beta chains were sequenced from one sample in a study of OX40 agonist ivuxolimab in advanced cancers. The method behind the library was the immunoSEQ multiplex PCR assay. What TCRdb holds here is the immuneACCESS table cut down to in-frame rearrangements. Part of the clones is not present; checked against another copy, under half of the missing clones reflect an unresolved V gene, and the others are unexplained. The sample yields about 58,000 clones; around nine tenths were counted once. Of the sample, just over 0.6% falls within the top ten clones. The sample here was CD4+ or CD8+ T cells sorted from blood, taken in a trial of the OX40 agonist ivuxolimab. Every receptor here comes from an adult with an advanced solid tumor such as melanoma, head and neck, liver or kidney cancer.

The chain has TRBV11-3 and TRBJ1-3; TRBD1 agrees at 7 bases. With V trimmed by 5 bases and J by 2 bases, 9 bases remained unmatched. This CDR3 has 16 residues. Germline-derived CDR1 and CDR2 are SGHNT and YENEEA. The CDR3 nucleotides are TGTGCCAGCAGCGCCCCCGGGACAGATACTGGAAACACCATATATTTT. Protein sequence: CASSAPGTDTGNTIYF.

The CDR3, as DNA: TGTGCCAGTAGTACGCGACTAGCCCTGAACACCGGGGAGCTGTTTTTT. Residues: CASSTRLALNTGELFF. This sequence joins TRBV19 and TRBJ2-2; 7 positions match TRBD2. Germline-derived CDR1 and CDR2 are LNHDA and SQIVND (reference sequence). The CDR3 totals 16 residues. The V segment lost 4 bases and the J segment 1 base; nucleotides outside the gene matches: 6.

V gene TRBV11-2 combines with J gene TRBJ2-2; D possibly corresponds to TRBD1 (6 bases). Germline CDR1 and CDR2: SGHAT and FQNNGV. CDR3 length: 19 residues. Trimming shortened V by 4 bases and J by 2 bases, and 23 bases separated the two germline ends. The CDR3 reads CASSSPFFGRGLNTGELFF. The CDR3 bases are TGTGCCAGCAGCTCACCGTTCTTTGGCAGGGGTCTAAACACCGGGGAGCTGTTTTTT.

This chain connects TRBV5-8 to TRBJ1-1; 7 bases are shared with TRBD1. This CDR3 spans 12 amino acids. Losses at the gene ends were 0 bases for V and 10 bases for J; bases not matched to a gene: 3. In germline, CDR1 is SGHTS, CDR2 YDEGEE. The CDR3 region is CASSLVWTGAFF. As DNA, the CDR3 is TGTGCCAGCAGCTTGGTTTGGACAGGAGCTTTCTTT. The full variable domain, with the rest looked up from reference TRBV5-8 and TRBJ1-1, is EAGVTQSPTHLIKTRGQQATLRCSPISGHTSVYWYQQALGLGLQFLLWYDEGEERNRGNFPPRFSGRQFPNYSSELNVNALELEDSALYLCASSLVWTGAFFGQGTRLTVV.

The chain is built from TRBV4-1 and TRBJ2-3; unclear D gene. V shed 0 bases and J shed 0 bases, with 16 bases lying between them. Germline CDR1 MGHRA, CDR2 YSYEKL. The CDR3 extends over 18 amino acids. The CDR3 loop reads CASSQDVSRGSSTDTQYF. CDR3 bases: TGCGCCAGCAGCCAAGATGTATCTAGAGGTTCTAGCACAGATACGCAGTATTTT.

The rearrangement uses TRBV7-8 and TRBJ2-7, with TRBD1 identical over 7 bases. This CDR3 comprises 17 residues. Germline V CDR1 and CDR2: SGHVS, FQNEAQ. V lost 1 base to trimming and J lost 2 bases; unmatched junction nucleotides: 11. CDR3 amino acids: CASSLDHLWGQTYEQYF. The DNA for the CDR3 is TGTGCCAGCAGCTTAGACCACCTGTGGGGACAGACCTACGAGCAGTACTTC.

V is TRBV7-9 and J is TRBJ2-3, with 13 bases identical to TRBD2. The CDR3 extends over 17 amino acids. The trim removed 1 base at V and 4 bases at J, leaving 5 bases unmatched. From germline, CDR1 is SEHNR and CDR2 FQNEAQ (reference sequence). CDR3 sequence: CASSLGTSGSTADTQYF. The DNA of the CDR3 is TGTGCCAGCAGCTTAGGGACTAGCGGGAGTACCGCAGATACGCAGTATTTT. The whole variable domain, remainder taken from reference TRBV7-9 and TRBJ2-3, is DTGVSQNPRHKITKRGQNVTFRCDPISEHNRLYWYRQTLGQGPEFLTYFQNEAQLEKSRLLSDRFSAERPKGSFSTLEIQRTEQGDSAMYLCASSLGTSGSTADTQYFGPGTRLTVL.

V is TRBV28 and J is TRBJ2-3, with D possibly called TRBD1 or TRBD2 (5 bases each). The ends were cut back, 7 bases at V and 6 bases at J, with 14 bases in the middle. This CDR3 has 13 amino acids. The V gene's germline CDR1 is MDHEN and CDR2 SYDVKM. The CDR3 spells CASKGVNRDTQYF. Here the CDR3 DNA reads TGTGCCAGCAAGGGAGTCAACAGGGATACGCAGTATTTT.

The rearrangement uses TRBV28 and TRBJ2-7, with 8 bases lining up with TRBD2. There are 14 residues in the CDR3. After removal of 8 bases from V and 6 bases from J, the junction contained 12 bases not matched to a gene. Germline values: CDR1 MDHEN, CDR2 SYDVKM. The CDR3 DNA follows: TGTGCCAGCCGACCTAGCGGGTCTAGGGGCGAGCAGTACTTC. It encodes CASRPSGSRGEQYF. Drawing the rest from reference TRBV28 and TRBJ2-7, the complete variable domain is DVKVTQSSRYLVKRTGEKVFLECVQDMDHENMFWYRQDPGLGLRLIYFSYDVKMKEKGDIPEGYSVSREKKERFSLILESASTNQTSMYLCASRPSGSRGEQYFGPGTRLTVT.

V and J are TRBV6-5 and TRBJ1-6; D not resolved. The CDR3 extends over 14 amino acids. V gave up 6 bases and J gave up 6 bases, with 12 bases separating them. CDR1 is MNHEY and CDR2 is SVGAGI in the germline V gene. As DNA, the CDR3 is TGTGCCAGCAGCAACCGGGCTTTTAATTCACCCCTCCACTTT. The encoded protein is CASSNRAFNSPLHF.

This chain uses TRBV21-1 with TRBJ2-7; TRBD1, the table's D call, lacks a check against the DNA. TRBV21-1 is assigned pseudogene status. CDR3 size: 19 residues. In DNA form, the CDR3 reads TGTGCCAGCAGCCAACAGACGAAGGTAGACAGGGTTGAAACGTACGAGCAGTACTTC. Protein sequence: CASSQQTKVDRVETYEQYF.

J is TRBJ2-7 and V is TRBV2, with TRBD2 as a possible D gene (5 bases). The V gene's germline CDR1 is SNHLY and CDR2 FYNNEI. This CDR3 spans 12 amino acids. V shed 5 bases and J shed 2 bases, with 7 bases lying between them. CDR3 loop: CASSSGTYEQYF. CDR3 nucleotide sequence: TGTGCCAGCAGTTCCGGGACCTACGAGCAGTACTTC.

The chain combines TRBV7-2 with TRBJ2-6, with TRBD2 matching 7 bases. Germline lookup yields CDR1 SGHTA and CDR2 FQGNSA. This CDR3 is built from 15 residues. V gave up 5 bases and J gave up 2 bases; unmatched junction bases: 3. CDR3 sequence: CASSRTSTGANVLTF. For the CDR3, the DNA is TGTGCCAGCAGCCGGACTAGTACTGGGGCCAACGTCCTGACTTTC.

The CDR3 protein is CASSSGKNTEAFF. DNA for the CDR3: TGTGCCAGCAGCTCCGGGAAGAACACTGAAGCTTTCTTT. The chain uses TRBV6-1 and TRBJ1-1; the D is unclear. CDR1 MNHNS and CDR2 SASEGT come from the germline V gene. Trimming cost V 6 bases and J 1 base, with 9 bases left between them. The CDR3 totals 13 residues.

The chain joins TRBV30 to TRBJ1-4; TRBD1 is a possible D gene (6 bases). V lost 0 bases, J lost 4 bases, and 12 bases lay in between. Germline lookup yields CDR1 GTSNPN and CDR2 SVGIG (reference sequence). The CDR3 loop spans 15 amino acids. The CDR3 loop reads CAWSVGGTINEKLFF. As DNA, the CDR3 is TGTGCCTGGAGTGTAGGGGGGACCATTAATGAAAAACTGTTTTTT.

This clone has just one count. This chain joins TRBV30 and TRBJ2-4; D may be TRBD1 (6 bases). The V end lost 8 bases, the J end lost 0 bases, and 26 bases lay between the germline ends. Looked up from germline, CDR1 is GTSNPN and CDR2 is SVGIG (reference sequence). CDR3 length: 18 amino acids. CDR3 sequence reads: CAHSNRDKPQRAKNIQYF. CDR3 nucleotide sequence: TGTGCCCACTCAAACCGGGACAAGCCCCAACGAGCCAAAAACATTCAGTACTTC.

This chain joins TRBV4-1 and TRBJ1-1; the D gene is possibly TRBD1 (6 bases). Germline loops: CDR1 MGHRA, CDR2 YSYEKL. The V gene lost 6 bases and the J gene lost 8 bases, with 19 bases spanning the gap. The CDR3 is made up of 14 amino acids. CDR3 coding DNA: TGCGCCAGCAGGCTGCTTCAGGGGTCGGCGGAAGCTTTCTTT. Translating it yields CASRLLQGSAEAFF.

The rearrangement uses TRBV5-6 and TRBJ2-5; D not resolved. V lost 1 base and J lost 1, with 8 bases in between. Germline CDR1 and CDR2: SGHDT and YYEEEE. The CDR3 sequence is 14 residues long. CDR3 nucleotides: TGTGCCAGCAGCTTGAACCAGCTCCAAGAGACCCAGTACTTC. It codes for CASSLNQLQETQYF.

V and J are TRBV18 and TRBJ2-3; D is possibly TRBD2 (7 bases). The germline CDR1 and CDR2 sequences are KGHSH and LQKENI. The CDR3 contains 15 residues. Deletions cut 2 bases from V and 4 bases from J, with 13 bases between. The CDR3 DNA reads as TGTGCCAGCTCACCATCGGGGGGCGGGCCAGATACGCAGTATTTT. The encoded protein is CASSPSGGGPDTQYF. The full variable domain, its missing parts supplied by reference TRBV18 and TRBJ2-3, is NAGVMQNPRHLVRRRGQEARLRCSPMKGHSHVYWYRQLPEEGLKFMVYLQKENIIDESGMPKERFSAEFPKEGPSILRIQQVVRGDSAAYFCASSPSGGGPDTQYFGPGTRLTVL.

The chain combines TRBV6-1 with TRBJ1-2, with 7 bases that match TRBD1. With V trimmed by 7 bases and J by 7 bases, 12 bases remained unmatched. Germline CDR1 and CDR2: MNHNS and SASEGT. This CDR3 has 14 amino acids. CDR3 bases: TGTGCCAGCACCCCGGAGGGGGCATTCGGTGGCTACACCTTC. It specifies CASTPEGAFGGYTF.